These 24 T cell receptor beta chains originate from one sample sequenced in a study of T cell responses to AZD1222 COVID-19 vaccine. TCRdb keeps only in-frame clones here, not all; method: immunoSEQ multiplex PCR. The sample yields 95,000 to 110,000 clones, roughly 91% seen once. The specimen was peripheral blood, collected on day 0 of AZD1222 vaccination. The origin of the receptors is an adult in good health.

CDR3 DNA: TGTGCCAGCAGCTCAGGGGATGAGCAGTTCTTC. Protein product: CASSSGDEQFF. The rearrangement uses TRBV7-3 and TRBJ2-1; D may be TRBD1 (6 bases). The CDR3 sequence is 11 residues long. V shed 4 bases and J shed 8 bases, with 6 bases lying between them. CDR1 and CDR2 (germline): SGHTA, FQGTGA.

The genes are TRBV5-5 and TRBJ1-2; D gene ambiguous. V was cut by 4 bases and J by 4 bases, with 14 bases left in between. This CDR3 spans 14 amino acids. Germline loops: CDR1 SGHKS, CDR2 YYEKEE (reference sequence). CDR3 DNA sequence: TGTGCCAGCAGCATCCAAGGAGGCCCCTATGGCTACACCTTC. Translation: CASSIQGGPYGYTF.

This chain connects TRBV5-6 to TRBJ2-3; the match to TRBD1 covers 7 bases. The CDR3 length is 16 residues. After removal of 6 bases from V and 1 base from J, the junction contained 11 bases not matched to a gene. Germline-derived CDR1 and CDR2 are SGHDT and YYEEEE. CDR3 amino acids: CASNFPGQSRTDTQYF. Here the CDR3 DNA reads TGTGCCAGCAACTTCCCGGGACAGTCCCGCACAGATACGCAGTATTTT.

The chain carries TRBV5-6 and TRBJ2-7; 8 bases are a match to TRBD1. Germline loops: CDR1 SGHDT, CDR2 YYEEEE. The CDR3 has 14 amino acids. V shed 4 bases and J 4 bases; nucleotides not matched to a gene: 7. CDR3 sequence (DNA): TGTGCCAGCAGCCCGACAGGGGTTGCTTACGAGCAGTACTTC. It specifies CASSPTGVAYEQYF.

The chain employs TRBV14 and TRBJ2-5; D is possibly TRBD2 (6 bases). Germline V gives CDR1 SGHDN, CDR2 FVKESK. This CDR3 region has 17 residues. V lost 6 bases and J lost 4, with 24 bases in between. The CDR3 protein is CASSPIAEAPLGETQYF. The DNA for the CDR3 is TGTGCCAGCAGTCCTATAGCGGAGGCCCCCTTGGGAGAGACCCAGTACTTC.

The rearrangement uses TRBV7-2 and TRBJ2-1; D gene unclear. Germline V gene data show CDR1 as SGHTA and CDR2 as FQGNSA. Trimming removed 6 bases from V and 9 bases from J, with 9 bases in between. This CDR3 contains 11 residues. DNA for the CDR3: TGTGCCAGCAGTCAAGTGGGTGAGCAGTTCTTC. This translates into CASSQVGEQFF. Full variable domain (outside the CDR3, taken from reference TRBV7-2 and TRBJ2-1): GAGVSQSPSNKVTEKGKDVELRCDPISGHTALYWYRQSLGQGLEFLIYFQGNSAPDKSGLPSDRFSAERTGGSVSTLTIQRTQQEDSAVYLCASSQVGEQFFGPGTRLTVL.

This chain connects TRBV25-1 to TRBJ1-2; unclear D gene. V shed 6 bases and J shed 6 bases, with 5 bases lying between them. This CDR3 comprises 10 residues. Germline V gene lookup returns CDR1 MGHDK and CDR2 SYGVNS. CDR3 DNA: TGTGCCAGCAGCAGCGATGGCTACACCTTC. This sequence encodes CASSSDGYTF.

The DNA of the CDR3 is TGTGCCATCAGTGAACACGACAATGAGCAGTTCTTC. Its protein is CAISEHDNEQFF. The chain employs TRBV10-3 and TRBJ2-1; D remains unclear. The CDR3 covers 12 residues. Per germline, CDR1 ENHRY and CDR2 SYGVKD. Trimming pared 3 bases from V and 5 bases from J, leaving 5 bases between.

This chain links TRBV7-9 with TRBJ2-7, with a possible D match to TRBD2 (6 bases). The CDR3 is made up of 14 amino acids. The V gene's germline CDR1 is SEHNR and CDR2 FQNEAQ (reference sequence). V shed 7 bases and J shed 5 bases, with 18 bases lying between them. The CDR3 here is CASTLRERVHEQYF. The CDR3 bases are TGTGCCAGCACCCTGCGGGAACGGGTCCACGAGCAGTACTTC.

The chain has TRBV12-3 or TRBV12-4 and TRBJ1-1; no definite D call. Deletions cut 7 bases from V and 3 bases from J, with 12 bases between. The CDR3 runs to 13 residues. This CDR3 is CASTLRGDTEAFF. In DNA form, the CDR3 reads TGTGCCAGCACCCTCCGTGGGGACACTGAAGCTTTCTTT.

The rearrangement joins TRBV12-1 to TRBJ2-2; the table's D gene call, TRBD2, was not cross checked with the DNA. TRBV12-1 is labeled a pseudogene. The CDR3 consists of 18 residues. Here the CDR3 DNA reads TGTGCCAGCAGCTTTGTACTAGCGGGAGGGTCGAACACCGGGGAGCTGTTTTTT. The encoded protein is CASSFVLAGGSNTGELFF.

This rearrangement joins TRBV4-1 to TRBJ2-5; 12 bases match TRBD2. The CDR3 totals 17 residues. The V and J ends lost 1 base and 4 bases, in that order; junction bases with no gene match: 7. In germline, CDR1 is MGHRA, CDR2 YSYEKL. The CDR3 sequence is CASSQVRLAGVGETQYF. CDR3 bases: TGCGCCAGCAGCCAAGTTCGACTAGCGGGAGTCGGAGAGACCCAGTACTTC.

The chain joins TRBV25-1 to TRBJ2-7; maybe TRBD2 (7 bases). Germline CDR1 MGHDK, CDR2 SYGVNS. Trimming pared 1 base from V and 6 bases from J, leaving 10 bases between. The CDR3 is made up of 13 amino acids. The CDR3: CASSESRGGEQYF. The CDR3 DNA sequence: TGTGCCAGCAGTGAATCTAGGGGGGGCGAGCAGTACTTC.

Only one count was recorded for this clone. The CDR3: CASSLTGSHQPQHF. CDR3 coding DNA: TGTGCCAGCAGTTTAACGGGTTCCCATCAGCCCCAGCATTTT. This rearrangement joins TRBV27 to TRBJ1-5, with unresolved D. Trimming took 2 bases from V and 5 from J, leaving 10 bases between them. This CDR3 is 14 amino acids long. The germline V gene encodes CDR1 MNHEY and CDR2 SMNVEV (reference sequence).

This chain connects TRBV4-1 to TRBJ2-2; D is perhaps TRBD2 (5 bases). CDR3 length: 16 residues. Trimming shortened V by 0 bases and J by 3 bases, and 11 bases separated the two germline ends. CDR1 and CDR2 from the germline V gene are MGHRA and YSYEKL. The CDR3 protein is CASSQENPEDTGELFF. The CDR3 DNA follows: TGCGCCAGCAGCCAAGAAAACCCGGAGGACACCGGGGAGCTGTTTTTT.

This clone was picked up a small number of times. The J gene is TRBJ1-1, the V gene TRBV9; D gene unclear. Germline values: CDR1 SGDLS, CDR2 YYNGEE. Trimming pared 1 base from V and 6 bases from J, leaving 13 bases between. This CDR3 has 14 amino acids. The CDR3 is CASSVQSLGSEAFF. CDR3 bases: TGTGCCAGCAGCGTACAGTCCCTGGGGTCTGAAGCTTTCTTT.

The chain uses TRBV13 and TRBJ2-3; 10 nucleotides align to TRBD2. V lost 2 bases and J lost 5; bases outside the gene matches: 13. Looked up from germline, CDR1 is PRHDT and CDR2 is FYEKMQ (reference sequence). CDR3 length: 18 amino acids. The chain's CDR3 is CASSLRLAGVLSGDTQYF. CDR3 DNA sequence: TGTGCCAGCAGCTTAAGGCTAGCGGGAGTTTTGTCTGGAGATACGCAGTATTTT.

The chain is built from TRBV5-1 and TRBJ1-1; D is possibly TRBD1 (5 bases). V lost 3 bases and J 3 bases, leaving 9 bases between the germline ends. The CDR3 has 13 residues. From germline, CDR1 is SGHRS and CDR2 YFSETQ. CDR3 DNA: TGCGCCAGCAGCTATCAGGGCTACACTGAAGCTTTCTTT. Protein product: CASSYQGYTEAFF.

The genes are TRBV7-6 and TRBJ1-2; perhaps TRBD1 as D (5 bases). Per germline, CDR1 SGHVS and CDR2 FNYEAQ. There are 13 residues in the CDR3. Deletions cut 3 bases from V and 3 bases from J, with 8 bases between. CDR3 bases: TGTGCCAGCAGCTTCGGGGGAGACTATGGCTACACCTTC. Translation gives CASSFGGDYGYTF.

The V and J genes are TRBV2 and TRBJ1-5; 11 nucleotides align to TRBD1. CDR1 is SNHLY and CDR2 is FYNNEI in the germline V gene. The CDR3 has 15 amino acids. The junction had 4 bases not matched to a gene; V was cut back by 5 bases and J by 4 bases. CDR3 protein: CASSSGTGGNQPQHF. In DNA, the CDR3 is TGTGCCAGCAGTTCCGGGACAGGGGGTAATCAGCCCCAGCATTTT.

V usage is TRBV7-2 and J usage is TRBJ2-7; 9 nucleotides align to TRBD1. Looked up from germline, CDR1 is SGHTA and CDR2 is FQGNSA. This CDR3 is built from 15 residues. V was pared by 5 bases and J by 1 base, with 6 bases of the junction left unmatched. The DNA for the CDR3 is TGTGCCAGCAGCCAAAACAGGGGGCCTTCCTACGAGCAGTACTTC. Translated: CASSQNRGPSYEQYF.

The chain employs TRBV19 and TRBJ1-2; TRBD1 matches 7 bases. Germline V CDR1 and CDR2: LNHDA, SQIVND (reference sequence). V lost 4 bases and J lost 2; bases outside the gene matches: 7. CDR3 length: 15 residues. CDR3 sequence reads: CASSRQGVVNYGYTF. The CDR3 DNA follows: TGTGCCAGTAGTAGACAGGGAGTAGTGAACTATGGCTACACCTTC.

In DNA, the CDR3 is TGTGCCAGCAGTTACGACGGGATCCCCACCGAGACCCAGTACTTC. The encoded protein is CASSYDGIPTETQYF. The chain is built from TRBV6-2 or TRBV6-3 and TRBJ2-5; tentatively, D is TRBD2 (5 bases). Germline assignment: CDR1 MNHEY and CDR2 SVGEGT. V gave up 2 bases and J gave up 5 bases, with 15 bases separating them. The CDR3 is made up of 15 amino acids.

CDR3 sequence (DNA): TGTGCCACCCGACTGGGGGCTAACTATGGCTACACCTTC. Its translation is CATRLGANYGYTF. The rearrangement uses TRBV28 and TRBJ1-2; D is possibly TRBD1 (5 bases). The CDR3 is 13 residues long. Trimming pared 10 bases from V and 0 bases from J, leaving 12 bases between. The germline CDR1 and CDR2 sequences are MDHEN and SYDVKM.